This is a list of T cell receptor beta chains from one sample in a study of blood T cell repertoires in COVID-19. Repertoires were generated with immunoSEQ multiplex PCR, while TCRdb's copy carries only in-frame clones and drops some. Here the sample spans 45,000 to 70,000 clones, 80% being singletons. The specimen sequenced was peripheral blood. These receptor sequences come from a man aged 55-75 years with acute or convalescent COVID-19. Both conserved end residues are part of each CDR3. The D gene is left open where the match is weak. Clone sizes are given selectively: once, few, many, or a class where the clone is expanded.

abundance,d_gene,v_gene,j_gene,CDR3aa,CDR3nt
once,.,TRBV7-3,TRBJ1-1,CASSLSGQSNTEAFF,TGTGCCAGCAGCTTAAGTGGACAGTCAAACACTGAAGCTTTCTTT
once,.,TRBV28,TRBJ2-3,CASIERGARSRDTQYF,TGTGCCAGCATTGAACGCGGGGCTAGGAGTAGAGATACGCAGTATTTT
.,.,TRBV14,TRBJ1-2,CASSQHSLISF,TGTGCCAGCAGCCAGCACAGCCTCATCTCCTTC
.,TRBD1,TRBV9,TRBJ2-4,CASSGQGKNIQYF,TGTGCCAGCAGCGGACAGGGCAAAAACATTCAGTACTTC
few,.,TRBV15,TRBJ1-1,CAKPQGMNTEAFF,TGTGCCAAGCCACAGGGCATGAACACTGAAGCTTTCTTT
.,.,TRBV28,TRBJ2-7,CATTVGYEQYF,TGTGCCACCACGGTCGGTTACGAGCAGTACTTC
.,.,TRBV7-3,TRBJ2-5,CASSLIGGAIQETQYF,TGTGCCAGCAGCTTAATAGGGGGGGCGATACAAGAGACCCAGTACTTC
.,TRBD1,TRBV11-1,TRBJ2-7,CASSSDRVPYEQYF,TGTGCCAGCAGCTCGGACAGGGTACCCTACGAGCAGTACTTC
.,.,TRBV7-9,TRBJ2-1,CASSSLYNEQFF,TGTGCCAGCAGCTCACTGTACAATGAGCAGTTCTTC
.,TRBD1,TRBV7-2,TRBJ1-5,CASSQGQLYQPQHF,TGTGCCAGCAGCCAGGGACAGCTATATCAGCCCCAGCATTTT
.,TRBD1,TRBV5-1,TRBJ2-3,CASNLGDRASDTQYF,TGCGCCAGTAACCTCGGGGACAGGGCCTCAGATACGCAGTATTTT
once,.,TRBV3-1/TRBV3-2,TRBJ2-3,CASSQSGESDTQYF,TGTGCCAGCAGCCAAAGTGGAGAATCAGATACGCAGTATTTT
once,.,TRBV5-1,TRBJ2-3,CASSLALGATDTQYF,TGCGCCAGCAGCTTGGCCCTAGGGGCCACAGATACGCAGTATTTT
.,.,TRBV29-1,TRBJ1-2,CSVEGPGYTF,TGCAGCGTTGAGGGGCCCGGCTACACCTTC